This T cell receptor beta chain was identified in a study of early T cells in non-severe SARS-CoV-2 infection. Separate cDNA molecules each had unique molecular identifiers attached to them. TCRdb used MiXCR to reprocess the 5' RACE reads, holding one entry per CDR3 protein. The profile shows around 46,000 distinct CDR3 sequences, about 5.2% of them singletons. Germline V gives CDR1 MDHEN, CDR2 SYDVKM. V lost 3 bases, J lost 6 bases, and 4 bases lay in between. This CDR3 comprises 11 residues. This clonotype was seen many times. V usage is TRBV28 and J usage is TRBJ2-3; the D is unclear. This TCR was recovered from an adult who was a healthcare worker with PCR-confirmed SARS-CoV-2 infection or an uninfected control (not recorded which). The source material was whole blood, sampled at baseline. The CDR3 spells CASSFGDTQYF. The CDR3 DNA sequence: TGTGCCAGCAGTTTCGGGGATACGCAGTATTTT.